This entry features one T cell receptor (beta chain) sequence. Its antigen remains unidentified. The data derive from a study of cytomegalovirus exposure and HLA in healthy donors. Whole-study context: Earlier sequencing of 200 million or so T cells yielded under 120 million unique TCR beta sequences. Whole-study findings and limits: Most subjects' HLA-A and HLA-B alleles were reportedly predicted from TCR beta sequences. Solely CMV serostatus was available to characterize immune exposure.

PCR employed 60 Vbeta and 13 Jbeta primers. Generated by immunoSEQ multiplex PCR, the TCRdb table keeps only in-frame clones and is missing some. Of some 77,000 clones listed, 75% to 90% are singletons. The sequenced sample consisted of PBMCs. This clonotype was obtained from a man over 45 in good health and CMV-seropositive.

The CDR3 DNA sequence: TGTGCCAGCAGCTTGGCGGACAGGGCTTATGGCTACACCTTC. Residues: CASSLADRAYGYTF. The chain recombines TRBV5-4 with TRBJ1-2; TRBD1 matches at 8 bases. The CDR3 covers 14 residues. Germline lookup yields CDR1 SGHNT and CDR2 YYREEE (reference sequence). V trimming: 0 bases; J trimming: 5 bases; junction bases outside the gene matches: 3. Full variable domain (missing parts from reference TRBV5-4 and TRBJ1-2): ETGVTQSPTHLIKTRGQQVTLRCSSQSGHNTVSWYQQALGQGPQFIFQYYREEENGRGNFPPRFSGLQFPNYSSELNVNALELDDSALYLCASSLADRAYGYTFGSGTRLTVV.